This section outlines one TCR beta chain sequence together with its context. Its antigen is currently unknown. This CDR3 is built from 14 residues. The germline CDR1 and CDR2 sequences are DFQATT and SNEGSKA (reference sequence). After removal of 3 bases from V and 3 bases from J, the junction contained 5 bases not matched to a gene. This sample is drawn from a study of early T cells in non-severe SARS-CoV-2 infection. Study overall: Chains were not paired, and sequencing was done on bulk RNA from unsorted whole blood. Broader study findings: In VDJdb matching, anti-spike CD8 responses were favored while private and CD4 specificities went missing.

Researchers attached unique molecular identifiers to individual cDNA molecules. TCRdb redid the calling of the 5' RACE reads with MiXCR, one entry per CDR3 protein. The sample shows more than 70,000 distinct CDR3 sequences, roughly 10% of them seen only once. V usage is TRBV20-1 and J usage is TRBJ2-7, with 10 nucleotides matching TRBD2. This sequence originates from an adult who was a healthcare worker with PCR-confirmed SARS-CoV-2 infection or an uninfected control (not recorded which). Sequences were derived from whole blood, sampled at baseline. CDR3 in amino acids: CSASQRGGFYEQYF. The CDR3 nucleotides are TGCAGTGCTAGCCAGCGGGGGGGATTCTACGAGCAGTACTTC.